A single sample is the source of the 22 T cell receptor beta chains below, sequenced in a study of early T cells in non-severe SARS-CoV-2 infection. TCRdb fed the 5' RACE reads into MiXCR, producing one record per CDR3 protein. The table lists some 80,000 distinct CDR3 sequences, roughly 13% of them singletons. Sequencing was carried out using whole blood. These TCRs come from an adult who was a healthcare worker with PCR-confirmed SARS-CoV-2 infection or an uninfected control (not recorded which).

This clonotype was counted only a few times. The V and J genes are TRBV7-2 and TRBJ2-3; 10 bases agree with TRBD2. Germline V CDR1 and CDR2: SGHTA, FQGNSA. CDR3 length: 18 residues. Losses at the gene ends were 5 bases for V and 4 bases for J; bases not matched to a gene: 15. The CDR3 spells CASSHWRLAGRKADTQYF. The CDR3 DNA is TGTGCCAGCAGCCATTGGAGACTAGCGGGCAGAAAAGCAGATACGCAGTATTTT.

The J gene is TRBJ1-5, the V gene TRBV5-4; D is uncertain. CDR1 SGHNT and CDR2 YYREEE come from the germline V gene (reference sequence). V dropped 3 bases and J dropped 6 bases, with 4 bases sitting between them. The CDR3 contains 11 residues. CDR3 nucleotide sequence: TGTGCCAGCAGCTCAACTCAGCCCCAGCATTTT. It specifies CASSSTQPQHF.

This clonotype was detected only a few times. V is TRBV7-2 and J is TRBJ2-1; perhaps D is TRBD1 or TRBD2 (7 bases each). V shed 5 bases and J shed 9 bases, with 20 bases lying between them. The CDR3 extends over 15 amino acids. Germline values: CDR1 SGHTA, CDR2 FQGNSA. CDR3 DNA: TGTGCCAGCAGCCCTGACAGGGAGGGATGGAGTGAGCAGTTCTTC. It specifies CASSPDREGWSEQFF.

Concerning this clonotype itself: One junction end disagrees with the germline gene, perhaps due to a read error. The rearrangement joins TRBV7-6 to TRBJ2-3; 8 bases map to TRBD2. The germline CDR1 and CDR2 sequences are SGHVS and FNYEAQ. There are 14 residues in the CDR3. CDR3 amino acids: CANSSGGAADTQYF. The CDR3 bases are TGTGCCAACAGCTCGGGGGGGGCCGCAGATACGCAGTATTTT.

Here the CDR3 reads CASSSSGGTDTQYF. CDR3 sequence (DNA): TGTGCCAGCAGCTCTAGCGGGGGCACAGATACGCAGTATTTT. The chain recombines TRBV9 with TRBJ2-3, with 9 bases fitting TRBD2. CDR3 length: 14 residues. The trim removed 4 bases at V and 1 base at J, leaving 1 base unmatched. From germline, CDR1 is SGDLS and CDR2 YYNGEE.

This clonotype was picked up a small number of times. V gene TRBV27 combines with J gene TRBJ1-2, with TRBD1 as a possible D gene (5 bases). Germline V gene data show CDR1 as MNHEY and CDR2 as SMNVEV (reference sequence). The germline V and J ends were trimmed by 6 bases and 5 bases, with 7 bases remaining between them. This CDR3 has 11 amino acids. This CDR3 is CASRGPYGYTF. DNA of the CDR3: TGTGCCAGCAGGGGACCTTATGGCTACACCTTC.

This clonotype has at least ten counts. The CDR3 DNA reads TGTGCCAGCAGCCCCGAGTCCGGGGAGCTGTTTTTT. Amino acids: CASSPESGELFF. The rearrangement links TRBV7-3 to TRBJ2-2; D call uncertain. This CDR3 region has 12 residues. The V gene lost 5 bases and the J gene lost 6 bases, with 7 bases spanning the gap. Germline V gene sequence: CDR1 SGHTA, CDR2 FQGTGA.

This clonotype was found many times. V usage is TRBV7-6 and J usage is TRBJ2-1; D tentatively fits TRBD1 or TRBD2 (5 bases each). The germline V gene has CDR1 SGHVS and CDR2 FNYEAQ. The CDR3 covers 15 residues. With 1 base removed from V and 7 bases from J, the gap between germline ends came to 14 bases. The CDR3: CASSLGDGGWNEQFF. The DNA for the CDR3 is TGTGCCAGCAGCTTAGGGGACGGTGGTTGGAATGAGCAGTTCTTC.

In this sample, this clonotype turned up once. The junction departs from germline at one end; a sequencing error may be responsible. The V and J genes are TRBV12-3 or TRBV12-4 and TRBJ1-4, with TRBD1 identical over 9 bases. CDR3 size: 15 residues. The CDR3 region is CASSAGTGPNDKLFF. The CDR3 DNA follows: TGTGCCAGCAGTGCCGGGACAGGGCCGAATGATAAACTGTTTTTT.

The V and J genes are TRBV4-2 and TRBJ2-5, with 8 positions matching TRBD1. Germline V CDR1 and CDR2: LGHNA, YNFKEQ. V lost 1 base to trimming and J lost 5 bases; unmatched junction nucleotides: 12. The CDR3 is 17 residues long. Here the CDR3 reads CASSQGGTGTDGETQYF. The CDR3 DNA reads as TGTGCCAGCAGCCAAGGAGGGACAGGCACCGACGGGGAGACCCAGTACTTC.

V usage is TRBV6-5 and J usage is TRBJ1-2; D is unclear. V was shortened by 5 bases and J by 1 base, with 14 bases between the two germline ends. The CDR3 consists of 15 residues. Germline-derived CDR1 and CDR2 are MNHEY and SVGAGI. The chain's CDR3 is CASSPYRGGNYGYTF. DNA for the CDR3: TGTGCCAGCAGTCCCTACAGAGGCGGTAACTATGGCTACACCTTC.

The gene calls are TRBV29-1 and TRBJ2-5; 11 bases agree with TRBD2. V lost 7 bases, J lost 4 bases, and 8 bases stayed unmatched. The CDR3 loop spans 14 amino acids. Looked up from germline, CDR1 is SQVTM and CDR2 is ANQGSEA. CDR3 bases: TGCAGCGCCTACCCAACTAGCGGGGGAGAGACCCAGTACTTC. Translating gives CSAYPTSGGETQYF.

The chain couples TRBV12-3 or TRBV12-4 to TRBJ2-1; D may be TRBD1 (6 bases). This CDR3 spans 19 amino acids. The V gene lost 3 bases and the J gene lost 0 bases, with 21 bases spanning the gap. In DNA form, the CDR3 reads TGTGCCAGCAGTTTGGGTGGCTGGGGGCGGGCCGGCTCCTACAATGAGCAGTTCTTC. It codes for CASSLGGWGRAGSYNEQFF.

This clonotype was found a few times. This chain connects TRBV20-1 to TRBJ2-5; TRBD1 or TRBD2 may be the D gene (6 bases each). Germline V CDR1 and CDR2: DFQATT, SNEGSKA (reference sequence). The CDR3 length is 15 residues. Trimming removed 2 bases at V and 4 bases at J, with 17 bases between. The CDR3 DNA follows: TGCAGTGCTAGATCGAGACATGGAGGGGGAGAGACCCAGTACTTC. The encoded protein is CSARSRHGGGETQYF.

This clonotype occurred a few times. This chain joins TRBV6-6 and TRBJ2-1, with D possibly matching TRBD2 (5 bases). The V end lost 2 bases, the J end lost 9 bases, and 11 bases lay between the germline ends. Germline values: CDR1 MNHNY, CDR2 SVGAGI (reference sequence). The CDR3 runs 13 residues. DNA for the CDR3: TGTGCCAGCAGTTACAGTGGAGGCGGTGAGCAGTTCTTC. This sequence encodes CASSYSGGGEQFF.

The sample holds many counts of this clonotype. This rearrangement joins TRBV4-3 to TRBJ1-3; no definite D call. Trimming removed 1 base from V and 1 base from J, with 8 bases in between. The CDR3 runs to 15 residues. Germline-derived CDR1 and CDR2 are LGHNA and YSLEER. For the CDR3, the DNA is TGCGCCAGCAGCCAAGTTTTCCCTTCTGGAAACACCATATATTTT. Its protein product is CASSQVFPSGNTIYF.

This clonotype appeared many times. This CDR3 reads CASSLDLGQGEKLFF. The CDR3 region has the DNA TGTGCCAGCAGCTTAGACCTGGGCCAAGGAGAAAAACTGTTTTTT. The chain combines TRBV7-9 with TRBJ1-4; D is uncertain. The germline V and J ends were trimmed by 1 base and 8 bases, with 14 bases remaining between them. The CDR3 has 15 residues. Per germline, CDR1 SEHNR and CDR2 FQNEAQ (reference sequence).

This clonotype occurred a few times. This rearrangement joins TRBV21-1 to TRBJ1-1; the tabulated D call, TRBD1, remains unverified against the DNA. TRBV21-1 is shown as a pseudogene. The CDR3 runs 18 residues. The CDR3 reads CASSPCFRQEDMNTEAFF. The CDR3 coding sequence is TGTGCCAGCAGCCCTTGTTTTCGACAGGAGGACATGAACACTGAAGCTTTCTTT.

In its sample, this clonotype was seen many times. V gene TRBV7-9 combines with J gene TRBJ2-2; D is possibly TRBD1 (5 bases). CDR1 SEHNR and CDR2 FQNEAQ come from the germline V gene (reference sequence). The length of the CDR3 is 15 residues. V lost 1 base to trimming and J lost 4 bases, with 10 bases between them. The CDR3 here is CASSLVQEGTGELFF. DNA of the CDR3: TGTGCCAGCAGCTTAGTACAGGAAGGCACCGGGGAGCTGTTTTTT.

As concerns this clonotype: This may be a read error, as it is one base from a much larger clone. The chain combines TRBV9 with TRBJ1-5; unclear D gene. V lost 5 bases and J 4 bases, leaving 16 bases between the germline ends. The germline gives CDR1 SGDLS, CDR2 YYNGEE. The CDR3 spans 15 residues. The CDR3: CASRRRVRYNQPQHF. The CDR3 nucleotides are TGTGCCAGCAGACGACGGGTTAGGTATAATCAGCCCCAGCATTTT.

V is TRBV11-2 and J is TRBJ1-2; 7 bases align to TRBD1. V gave up 5 bases and J gave up 4 bases; unmatched junction bases: 4. Germline CDR1 and CDR2: SGHAT and FQNNGV. The CDR3 consists of 13 residues. For the CDR3, the DNA is TGTGCCAGCAGCAGAGGGGGCGGCTATGGCTACACCTTC. Protein: CASSRGGGYGYTF. Based on the CDR3 plus reference TRBV11-2 and TRBJ1-2, the full variable domain is EAGVAQSPRYKIIEKRQSVAFWCNPISGHATLYWYQQILGQGPKLLIQFQNNGVVDDSQLPKDRFSAERLKGVDSTLKIQPAKLEDSAVYLCASSRGGGYGYTFGSGTRLTVV.

In regard to this clonotype: Just one base apart from a much larger clone, this may be a read error. The chain uses TRBV7-9 and TRBJ2-5; a possible D gene is TRBD2 (5 bases). The CDR3 has 15 amino acids. Germline loops: CDR1 SEHNR, CDR2 FQNEAQ (reference sequence). CDR3 residues: CASSLTDSGFEIQYF. The CDR3 DNA reads TGTGCCAGCAGCTTAACCGATTCGGGGTTTGAGATCCAGTACTTC.